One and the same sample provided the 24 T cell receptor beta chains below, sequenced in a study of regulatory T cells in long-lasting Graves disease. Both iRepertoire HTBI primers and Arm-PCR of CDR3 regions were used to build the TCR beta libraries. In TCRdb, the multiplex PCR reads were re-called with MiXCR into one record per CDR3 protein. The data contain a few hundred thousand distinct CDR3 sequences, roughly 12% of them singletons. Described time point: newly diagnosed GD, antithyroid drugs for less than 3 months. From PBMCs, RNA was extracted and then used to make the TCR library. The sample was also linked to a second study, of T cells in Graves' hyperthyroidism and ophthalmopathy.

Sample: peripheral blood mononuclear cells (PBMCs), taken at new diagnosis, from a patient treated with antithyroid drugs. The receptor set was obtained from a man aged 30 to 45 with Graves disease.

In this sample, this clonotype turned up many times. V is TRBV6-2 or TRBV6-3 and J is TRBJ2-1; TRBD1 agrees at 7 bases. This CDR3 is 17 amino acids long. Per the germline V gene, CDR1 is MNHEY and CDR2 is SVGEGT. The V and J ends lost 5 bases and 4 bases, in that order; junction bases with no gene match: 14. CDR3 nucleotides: TGTGCCAGCAGTGATCCCTCGACAGGGTATTCATACAATGAGCAGTTCTTC. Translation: CASSDPSTGYSYNEQFF.

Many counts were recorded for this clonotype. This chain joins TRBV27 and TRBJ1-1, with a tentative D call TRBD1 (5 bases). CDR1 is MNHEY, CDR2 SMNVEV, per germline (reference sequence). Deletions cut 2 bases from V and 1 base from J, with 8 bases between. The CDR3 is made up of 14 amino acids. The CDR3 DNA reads TGTGCCAGCAGTTTACGCAGGGCGAACACTGAAGCTTTCTTT. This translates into CASSLRRANTEAFF.

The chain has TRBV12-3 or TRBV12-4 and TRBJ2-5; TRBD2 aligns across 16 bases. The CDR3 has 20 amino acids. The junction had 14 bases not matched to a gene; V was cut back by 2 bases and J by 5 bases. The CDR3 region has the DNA TGTGCCAGCAGTTTAATGGGGGGACTAGCGGGAGGGCCCTCGCGGGAGACCCAGTACTTC. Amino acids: CASSLMGGLAGGPSRETQYF.

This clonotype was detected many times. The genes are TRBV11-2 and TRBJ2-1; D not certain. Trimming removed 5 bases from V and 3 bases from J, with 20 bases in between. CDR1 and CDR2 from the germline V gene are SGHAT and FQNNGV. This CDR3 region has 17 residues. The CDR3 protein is CASSLPRSSWFYNEQFF. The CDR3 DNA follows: TGTGCCAGCAGCCTCCCGAGGTCTAGTTGGTTCTACAATGAGCAGTTCTTC.

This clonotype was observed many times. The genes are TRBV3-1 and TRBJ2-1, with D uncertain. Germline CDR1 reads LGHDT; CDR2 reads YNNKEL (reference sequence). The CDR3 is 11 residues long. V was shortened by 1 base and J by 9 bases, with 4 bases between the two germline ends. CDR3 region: CASSQVGEQFF. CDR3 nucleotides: TGTGCCAGCAGCCAAGTGGGTGAGCAGTTCTTC.

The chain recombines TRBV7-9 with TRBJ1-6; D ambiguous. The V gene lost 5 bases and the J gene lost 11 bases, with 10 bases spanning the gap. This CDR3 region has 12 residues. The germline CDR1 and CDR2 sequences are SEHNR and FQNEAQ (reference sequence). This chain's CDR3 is CASSPPATPLHF. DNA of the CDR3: TGTGCCAGCAGCCCCCCAGCGACACCCCTCCACTTT.

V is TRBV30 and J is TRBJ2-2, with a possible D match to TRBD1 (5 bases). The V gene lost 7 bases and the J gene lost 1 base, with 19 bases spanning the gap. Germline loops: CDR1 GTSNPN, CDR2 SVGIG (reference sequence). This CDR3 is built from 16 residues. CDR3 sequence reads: CASPGSGLLNTGELFF. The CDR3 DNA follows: TGTGCCTCCCCAGGGTCAGGGCTTTTGAACACCGGGGAGCTGTTTTTT.

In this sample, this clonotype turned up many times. Here the CDR3 reads CASRSRQGLNEQYF. The DNA for the CDR3 is TGTGCCAGCAGGAGCCGACAGGGGTTAAACGAGCAGTACTTC. This chain joins TRBV6-1 and TRBJ2-7; TRBD1 aligns across 8 bases. With 6 bases clipped from V and 5 bases from J, the junction kept 9 bases outside the gene matches. Per germline, CDR1 MNHNS and CDR2 SASEGT. CDR3 length equals 14 residues.

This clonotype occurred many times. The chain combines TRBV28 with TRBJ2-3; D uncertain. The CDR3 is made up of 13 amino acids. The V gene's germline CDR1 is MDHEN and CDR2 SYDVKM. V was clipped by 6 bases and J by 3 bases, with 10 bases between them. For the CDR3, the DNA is TGTGCCAGCAGCCCGGCGCGTACAGATACGCAGTATTTT. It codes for CASSPARTDTQYF.

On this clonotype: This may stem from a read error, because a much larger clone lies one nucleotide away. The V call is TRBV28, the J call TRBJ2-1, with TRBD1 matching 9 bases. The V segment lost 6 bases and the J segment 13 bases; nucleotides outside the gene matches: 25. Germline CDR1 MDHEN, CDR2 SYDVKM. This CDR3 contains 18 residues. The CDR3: CASRSPVGGQGSKETQFF. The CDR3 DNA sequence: TGTGCCAGCAGGTCTCCTGTTGGGGGACAGGGTTCGAAAGAGACCCAGTTCTTC.

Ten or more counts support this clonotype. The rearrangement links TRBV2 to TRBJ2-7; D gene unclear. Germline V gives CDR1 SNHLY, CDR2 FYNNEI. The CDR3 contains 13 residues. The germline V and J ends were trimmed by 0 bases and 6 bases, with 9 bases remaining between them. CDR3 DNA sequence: TGTGCCAGCAGTGAAGCGCTGAGCTCCGAGCAGTACTTC. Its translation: CASSEALSSEQYF.

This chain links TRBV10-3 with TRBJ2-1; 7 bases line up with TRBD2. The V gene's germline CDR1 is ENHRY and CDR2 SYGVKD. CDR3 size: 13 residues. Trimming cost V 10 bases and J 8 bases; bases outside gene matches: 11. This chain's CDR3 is CATGLNDGYEQFF. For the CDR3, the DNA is TGTGCCACGGGACTAAACGACGGGTATGAGCAGTTCTTC.

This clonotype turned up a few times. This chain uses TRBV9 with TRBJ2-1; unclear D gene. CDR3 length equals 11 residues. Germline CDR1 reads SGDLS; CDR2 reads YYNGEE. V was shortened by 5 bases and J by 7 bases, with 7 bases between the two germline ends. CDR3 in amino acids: CASSKRNEQFF. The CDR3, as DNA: TGTGCCAGCAGTAAGAGGAATGAGCAGTTCTTC.

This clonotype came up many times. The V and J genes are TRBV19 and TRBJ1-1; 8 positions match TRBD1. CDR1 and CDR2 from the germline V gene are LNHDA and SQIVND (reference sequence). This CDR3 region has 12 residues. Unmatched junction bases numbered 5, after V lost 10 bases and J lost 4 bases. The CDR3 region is CATGQGGTEAFF. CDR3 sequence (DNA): TGTGCCACCGGACAGGGAGGCACTGAAGCTTTCTTT.

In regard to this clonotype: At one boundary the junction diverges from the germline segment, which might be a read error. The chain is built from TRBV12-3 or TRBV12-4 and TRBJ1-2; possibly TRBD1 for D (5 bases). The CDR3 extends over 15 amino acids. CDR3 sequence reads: CASRRDGDTNHGYTF. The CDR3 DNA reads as TGTGCCAGCAGGCGGGACGGAGACACTAACCATGGCTACACCTTC.

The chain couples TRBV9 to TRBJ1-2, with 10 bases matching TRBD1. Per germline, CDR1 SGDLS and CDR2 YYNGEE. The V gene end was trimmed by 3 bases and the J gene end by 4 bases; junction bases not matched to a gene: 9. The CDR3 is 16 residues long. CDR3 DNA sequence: TGTGCCAGCAGCGACCTAGGGACAGGGGAAGCCTATGGCTACACCTTC. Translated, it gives CASSDLGTGEAYGYTF.

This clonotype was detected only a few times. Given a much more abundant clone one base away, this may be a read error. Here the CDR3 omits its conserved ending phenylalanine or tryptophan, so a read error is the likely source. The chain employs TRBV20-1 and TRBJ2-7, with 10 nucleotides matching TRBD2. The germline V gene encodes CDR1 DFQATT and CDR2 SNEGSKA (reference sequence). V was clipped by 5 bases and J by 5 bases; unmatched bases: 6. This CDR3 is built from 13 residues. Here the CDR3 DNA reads TGCAGTGCTCTCGGGACTAGCGTCGACGAGCAGTACCTC. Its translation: CSALGTSVDEQYL.

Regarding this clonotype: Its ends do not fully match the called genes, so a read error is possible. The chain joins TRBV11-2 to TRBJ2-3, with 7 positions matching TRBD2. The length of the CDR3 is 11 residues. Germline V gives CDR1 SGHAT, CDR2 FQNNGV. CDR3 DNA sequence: TGTGCCAGCAGCTTATCGGGAGGCTTTGATTTT. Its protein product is CASSLSGGFDF.

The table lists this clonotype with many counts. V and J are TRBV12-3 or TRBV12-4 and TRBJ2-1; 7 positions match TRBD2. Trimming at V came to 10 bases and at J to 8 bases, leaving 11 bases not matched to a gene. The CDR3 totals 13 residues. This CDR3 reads CATREGQGDEQFF. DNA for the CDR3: TGTGCCACCAGGGAGGGGCAGGGCGATGAGCAGTTCTTC.

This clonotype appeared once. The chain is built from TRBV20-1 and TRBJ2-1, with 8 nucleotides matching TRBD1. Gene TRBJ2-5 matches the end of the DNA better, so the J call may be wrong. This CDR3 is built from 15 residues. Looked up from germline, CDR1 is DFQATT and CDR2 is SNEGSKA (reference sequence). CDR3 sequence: CSAREVDRVGETQYF. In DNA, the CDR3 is TGCAGTGCTAGAGAGGTGGACAGGGTGGGAGAGACCCAGTACTTC.

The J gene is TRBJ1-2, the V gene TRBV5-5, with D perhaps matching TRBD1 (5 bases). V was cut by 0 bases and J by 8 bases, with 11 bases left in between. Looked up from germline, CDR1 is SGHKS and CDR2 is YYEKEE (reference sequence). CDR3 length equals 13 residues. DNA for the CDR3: TGTGCCAGCAGCTTGGAGGCGGGGCTAGGCTACACCTTC. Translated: CASSLEAGLGYTF.

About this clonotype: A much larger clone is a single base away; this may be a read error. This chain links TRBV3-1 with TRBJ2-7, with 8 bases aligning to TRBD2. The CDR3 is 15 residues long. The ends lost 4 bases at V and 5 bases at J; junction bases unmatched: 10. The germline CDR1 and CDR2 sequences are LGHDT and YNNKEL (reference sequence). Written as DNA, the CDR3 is TGTGCCAGCAGCCTAGTCGGAGCGGGAGTCCACGAGCAGTACTTC. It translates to CASSLVGAGVHEQYF.

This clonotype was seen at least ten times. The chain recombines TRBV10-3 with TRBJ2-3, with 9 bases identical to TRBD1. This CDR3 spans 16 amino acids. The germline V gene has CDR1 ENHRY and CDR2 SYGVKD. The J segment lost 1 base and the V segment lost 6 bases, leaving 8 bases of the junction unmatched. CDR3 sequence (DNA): TGTGCCATCAGAGCAGACAGGGGGGCAGGCACAGATACGCAGTATTTT. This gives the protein CAIRADRGAGTDTQYF.

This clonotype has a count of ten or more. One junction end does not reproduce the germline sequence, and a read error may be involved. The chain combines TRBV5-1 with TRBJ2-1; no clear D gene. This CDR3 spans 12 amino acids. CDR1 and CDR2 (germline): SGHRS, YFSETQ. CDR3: CASSLMDNEQFF. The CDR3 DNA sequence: TGTGCCAGCAGCTTAATGGACAATGAGCAGTTCTTC.